Each of the 27 T cell receptor beta chains below was sequenced from the same sample in a study of spatial heterogeneity in lung cancer. TCRdb reprocessed the 5' RACE reads via MiXCR and lists one record per CDR3 protein. The sample has about 3,600 distinct CDR3 sequences, 5.5% to 6.5% seen once; the top ten hold around 15%. Study observations and caveats: In tumors, expanded intratumoral alpha and beta TCR counts tracked mutation counts.

Their cognate antigens are unknown. As to time point: sample taken at primary tumor resection. Material: lung tumor tissue, obtained at surgery. These receptors came from a female donor with early-stage non-small cell lung cancer.

In its sample, this clonotype ranks as medium-sized. The rearrangement links TRBV21-1 to TRBJ1-2. TRBV21-1 is a listed pseudogene. This CDR3 comprises 16 residues. The CDR3 region is CASSKVQADLNYGYTF. The CDR3 region has the DNA TGTGCCAGCAGCAAAGTTCAGGCAGACCTGAACTATGGCTACACCTTC.

This clonotype came up many times. This chain joins TRBV7-9 and TRBJ2-5, with D unclear. Trimming took off 1 base at V and 2 bases at J, with 8 bases between the two ends. Germline assignment: CDR1 SEHNR and CDR2 FQNEAQ (reference sequence). This CDR3 comprises 14 residues. CDR3 residues: CASSLGSGQETQYF. CDR3 bases: TGTGCCAGCAGCTTAGGGTCCGGACAAGAGACCCAGTACTTC.

In this sample, this clonotype is medium-sized. The J gene is TRBJ2-7, the V gene TRBV18; 10 bases match TRBD2. The V and J ends lost 2 bases and 3 bases, in that order; junction bases with no gene match: 7. In germline, CDR1 is KGHSH, CDR2 LQKENI. The CDR3 runs to 16 residues. The DNA for the CDR3 is TGTGCCAGCTCACCAAAGCGGGAGGGCAATTTCTACGAGCAGTACGTC. Its translation is CASSPKREGNFYEQYV.

By share of the sample, this clonotype is medium-sized. The chain recombines TRBV5-5 with TRBJ2-2, with D hard to call. Germline CDR1 is SGHKS and CDR2 is YYEKEE (reference sequence). Trimming removed 0 bases at V and 6 bases at J, with 0 bases between. The CDR3 is 11 amino acids. CDR3 residues: CASSLAGELFF. CDR3 DNA: TGTGCCAGCAGCTTGGCCGGGGAGCTGTTTTTT.

By sample share, this clonotype is medium-sized. The gene calls are TRBV7-3 and TRBJ1-1, with a tentative D call TRBD1 (5 bases). The germline V and J ends were trimmed by 6 bases and 5 bases, with 13 bases remaining between them. CDR1 is SGHTA, CDR2 FQGTGA, per germline. This CDR3 is 13 amino acids long. CDR3 sequence: CASSEQGGTEAFF. CDR3 sequence (DNA): TGTGCCAGCAGTGAGCAGGGTGGTACTGAAGCTTTCTTT.

The chain employs TRBV18 and TRBJ2-1; 11 nucleotides line up with TRBD2. V dropped 5 bases and J dropped 3; count of bases not matched to a gene: 6. Germline V CDR1 and CDR2: KGHSH, LQKENI. This CDR3 spans 16 amino acids. The CDR3 loop is CASSMTSGTIYNEQFF. CDR3 in DNA: TGTGCCAGCTCAATGACTAGCGGGACGATCTACAATGAGCAGTTCTTC.

This clonotype qualifies as medium-sized (0.01 to 0.1%). This chain connects TRBV10-3 to TRBJ2-3; 8 bases are shared with TRBD1. There are 13 residues in the CDR3. Germline values: CDR1 ENHRY, CDR2 SYGVKD. J gave up 0 bases and V 11 bases, and 4 bases lay outside the gene matches. CDR3 loop: CAARQGSTDTQYF. CDR3 nucleotides: TGTGCCGCTCGACAGGGGAGCACAGATACGCAGTATTTT.

In its sample, this clonotype ranks as medium-sized. V usage is TRBV6-5 and J usage is TRBJ1-5, with 7 bases that match TRBD1. The length of the CDR3 is 15 residues. With 4 bases clipped from V and 4 bases from J, the junction kept 7 bases outside the gene matches. The germline gives CDR1 MNHEY, CDR2 SVGAGI. Written as DNA, the CDR3 is TGTGCCAGCAGTTTGACAGGGCCAGAAAATCAGCCCCAGCATTTT. This encodes CASSLTGPENQPQHF.

This clonotype is judged medium-sized. This rearrangement joins TRBV19 to TRBJ1-2; D is ambiguous. This CDR3 spans 14 amino acids. From germline, CDR1 is LNHDA and CDR2 SQIVND (reference sequence). V was clipped by 5 bases and J by 2 bases, with 12 bases between them. The CDR3 protein is CASSSTVLNYGYTF. CDR3 in DNA: TGTGCCAGTAGTTCCACGGTTCTCAACTATGGCTACACCTTC.

By frequency in the sample, this clonotype is medium-sized. Here the CDR3 DNA reads TGTGCCAGCAGTTTAACCCCTGGACAGGGGGAGGGGCAGTACTTC. Its translation is CASSLTPGQGEGQYF. This chain connects TRBV28 to TRBJ2-7; 10 bases match TRBD1. Trimming took 2 bases from V and 9 from J; bases not matched to a gene: 10. Germline values: CDR1 MDHEN, CDR2 SYDVKM. The CDR3 has 15 residues.

This clonotype is labeled medium-sized (0.01 to 0.1%). The V gene is TRBV3-1, the J gene TRBJ2-2; D could derive from TRBD1 or TRBD2 (5 bases each). CDR3 size: 16 residues. The germline V gene has CDR1 LGHDT and CDR2 YNNKEL (reference sequence). V dropped 4 bases and J dropped 3 bases, with 15 bases sitting between them. The CDR3 DNA reads TGTGCCAGCAGCCCCTGGGGCTCGCGGGACACCGGGGAGCTGTTTTTT. Its translation is CASSPWGSRDTGELFF.

This clonotype is medium-sized. The genes are TRBV28 and TRBJ2-7; 9 bases align to TRBD1. Trimming cost V 4 bases and J 7 bases; bases outside gene matches: 5. CDR1 is MDHEN and CDR2 is SYDVKM in the germline V gene. The CDR3 totals 13 residues. The CDR3: CASSYRGPREQYF. Written as DNA, the CDR3 is TGTGCCAGCAGTTACAGGGGGCCGCGAGAGCAGTACTTC.

This clonotype was seen at least ten times. This chain connects TRBV7-2 to TRBJ2-3; TRBD2 matches 7 bases. Germline lookup yields CDR1 SGHTA and CDR2 FQGNSA. The length of the CDR3 is 15 residues. V dropped 4 bases and J dropped 3; count of bases not matched to a gene: 7. The CDR3 DNA reads as TGTGCCAGCAGCTCTCGAGCGGGACCTACAGATACGCAGTATTTT. Protein sequence: CASSSRAGPTDTQYF.

In its sample, this clonotype ranks as medium-sized. V is TRBV5-1 and J is TRBJ2-3, with D hard to call. This CDR3 region has 12 residues. Trimming removed 7 bases from V and 1 base from J, with 7 bases in between. Germline lookup yields CDR1 SGHRS and CDR2 YFSETQ. The CDR3 loop is CASSWGTDTQYF. CDR3 nucleotide sequence: TGCGCCAGCTCTTGGGGCACAGATACGCAGTATTTT.

This chain links TRBV20-1 with TRBJ2-7; no clear D. The germline V gene encodes CDR1 DFQATT and CDR2 SNEGSKA (reference sequence). Trimming removed 3 bases at V and 0 bases at J, with 12 bases between. The CDR3 runs 14 residues. In nucleotides, the CDR3 is TGCAGTGCTAGTAAGACATCGAGCTCCTACGAGCAGTACTTC. The encoded protein is CSASKTSSSYEQYF.

This clonotype was picked up many times. The chain recombines TRBV5-1 with TRBJ2-3; 7 positions match TRBD2. V was pared by 3 bases and J by 2 bases, with 6 bases of the junction left unmatched. CDR3 length equals 15 residues. Per germline, CDR1 SGHRS and CDR2 YFSETQ. The CDR3 bases are TGCGCCAGCAGCTGGGCTAGCGGCGTCACAGATACGCAGTATTTT. The encoded protein is CASSWASGVTDTQYF.

In this sample, this clonotype is medium-sized. The chain is built from TRBV5-1 and TRBJ2-1; 7 bases agree with TRBD2. Germline V gene data show CDR1 as SGHRS and CDR2 as YFSETQ. This CDR3 has 13 amino acids. Unmatched junction bases numbered 5, after V lost 3 bases and J lost 8 bases. CDR3 residues: CASSSGLEDEQFF. CDR3 bases: TGCGCCAGCAGCTCTGGACTAGAAGATGAGCAGTTCTTC.

The chain links TRBV20-1 to TRBJ2-3; D not certain. V was clipped by 3 bases and J by 4 bases, with 2 bases between them. CDR3 length equals 10 residues. CDR1 and CDR2 from the germline V gene are DFQATT and SNEGSKA (reference sequence). CDR3 region: CSARADTQYF. CDR3 bases: TGCAGTGCTAGGGCAGATACGCAGTATTTT.

This clonotype was seen at least ten times. The chain couples TRBV5-1 to TRBJ2-3, with a tentative D call TRBD1 (6 bases). The V gene's germline CDR1 is SGHRS and CDR2 YFSETQ. The CDR3 sequence is 15 residues long. V dropped 2 bases and J dropped 2 bases, with 12 bases sitting between them. The DNA for the CDR3 is TGCGCCAGCAGCTTCGGGCACAGGGACACAGATACGCAGTATTTT. Translating gives CASSFGHRDTDTQYF.

By sample fraction, this clonotype is medium-sized. As DNA, the CDR3 is TGTGCCATCAGTCAACTAGCCTACGAGCAGTACTTC. Translation gives CAISQLAYEQYF. This rearrangement joins TRBV10-3 to TRBJ2-7; D is perhaps TRBD2 (5 bases). Trimming removed 5 bases at V and 2 bases at J, with 7 bases between. In germline, CDR1 is ENHRY, CDR2 SYGVKD. The CDR3 totals 12 residues.

Remarks on this clonotype: A clone one base away is much larger, so this may be a read error. This CDR3 fails to terminate in the conserved phenylalanine or tryptophan, so it likely reflects a read error. The genes are TRBV7-2 and TRBJ1-1; perhaps TRBD1 as D (5 bases). V was pared by 11 bases and J by 3 bases, with 16 bases between. The CDR3 is 13 residues long. Germline V CDR1 and CDR2: SGHTA, FQGNSA. CDR3 region: CAESQGWDTEAFS. DNA for the CDR3: TGTGCCGAATCCCAGGGATGGGACACTGAAGCTTTCTCT.

This clonotype was observed at least ten times. CDR3 nucleotides: TGTGCCAGCAGCTTGGACGGCCAGGCCCAGCATTTT. Translated, it gives CASSLDGQAQHF. The chain is built from TRBV7-9 and TRBJ1-5, with no clear D. The germline CDR1 and CDR2 sequences are SEHNR and FQNEAQ (reference sequence). V shed 3 bases and J shed 11 bases, with 11 bases lying between them. The CDR3 consists of 12 residues.

Relative to its sample, this clonotype is medium-sized (0.01 to 0.1%). V and J are TRBV28 and TRBJ2-1, with 10 bases matching TRBD2. V shed 7 bases, J shed 4 bases, and the junction held 4 bases outside the gene matches. Germline loops: CDR1 MDHEN, CDR2 SYDVKM. The CDR3 sequence is 14 residues long. CDR3 sequence reads: CASNLAGVYNEQFF. The CDR3 DNA follows: TGTGCCAGCAACCTAGCGGGAGTGTACAATGAGCAGTTCTTC.

The sample holds a few counts of this clonotype. The chain combines TRBV28 with TRBJ2-7, with 9 nucleotides matching TRBD1. The length of the CDR3 is 18 residues. Germline CDR1 MDHEN, CDR2 SYDVKM. V was clipped by 5 bases and J by 4 bases; unmatched bases: 18. CDR3 residues: CASSPNRDRAPRSYEQYF. The CDR3 coding sequence is TGTGCCAGCAGTCCAAACCGGGACAGGGCTCCCCGATCTTACGAGCAGTACTTC. Based on the CDR3 plus reference TRBV28 and TRBJ2-7, the full variable domain is DVKVTQSSRYLVKRTGEKVFLECVQDMDHENMFWYRQDPGLGLRLIYFSYDVKMKEKGDIPEGYSVSREKKERFSLILESASTNQTSMYLCASSPNRDRAPRSYEQYFGPGTRLTVT.

This clonotype is medium-sized (0.01 to 0.1%) within its sample. The CDR3 nucleotides read TGTGCCTGGAAGGGAATCAGGGGGCGTACTGAAGCTTTCTTT. Translating gives CAWKGIRGRTEAFF. The chain employs TRBV30 and TRBJ1-1, with 8 bases aligning to TRBD1. V lost 4 bases, J lost 5 bases, and 9 bases stayed unmatched. The CDR3 sequence is 14 residues long. Germline-derived CDR1 and CDR2 are GTSNPN and SVGIG (reference sequence). Full variable domain (outside the CDR3, taken from reference TRBV30 and TRBJ1-1): SQTIHQWPATLVQPVGSPLSLECTVEGTSNPNLYWYRQAAGRGLQLLFYSVGIGQISSEVPQNLSASRPQDRQFILSSKKLLLSDSGFYLCAWKGIRGRTEAFFGQGTRLTVV.

Relative to its sample, this clonotype is medium-sized. This sequence joins TRBV7-9 and TRBJ1-1; maybe TRBD1 (5 bases). Trimming stripped 4 bases from V and 1 base from J, with 10 bases between. The CDR3 runs to 14 residues. Germline V gene sequence: CDR1 SEHNR, CDR2 FQNEAQ (reference sequence). The CDR3 DNA reads TGTGCCAGCAGCTCAGGGACGGCGAACACTGAAGCTTTCTTT. Its translation: CASSSGTANTEAFF.

This clonotype was recorded at least ten times. The CDR3 spells CASSLGQGATGYTF. Here the CDR3 DNA reads TGTGCCAGCAGTTTAGGACAGGGGGCGACTGGCTACACCTTC. This rearrangement joins TRBV27 to TRBJ1-2, with TRBD1 matching 11 bases. V lost 2 bases to trimming and J lost 7 bases; unmatched junction nucleotides: 3. CDR1 is MNHEY, CDR2 SMNVEV, per germline (reference sequence). The CDR3 sequence is 14 residues long.